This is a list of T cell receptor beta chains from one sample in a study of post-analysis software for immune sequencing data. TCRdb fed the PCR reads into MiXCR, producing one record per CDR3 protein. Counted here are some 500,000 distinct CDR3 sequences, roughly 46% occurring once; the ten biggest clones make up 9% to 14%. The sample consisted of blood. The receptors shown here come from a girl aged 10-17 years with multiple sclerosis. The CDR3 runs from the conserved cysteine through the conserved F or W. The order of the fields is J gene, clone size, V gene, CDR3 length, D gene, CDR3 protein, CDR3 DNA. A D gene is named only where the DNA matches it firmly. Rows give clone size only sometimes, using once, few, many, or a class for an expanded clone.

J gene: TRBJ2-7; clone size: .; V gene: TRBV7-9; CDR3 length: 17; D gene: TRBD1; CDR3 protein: CASSLGTGGAISYEQYF; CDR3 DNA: TGTGCCAGCAGCTTAGGGACAGGGGGCGCGATATCCTACGAGCAGTACTTC
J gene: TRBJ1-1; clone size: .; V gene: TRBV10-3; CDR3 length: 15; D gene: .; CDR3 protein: CAIRTIRGGKTEAFF; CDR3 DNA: TGTGCCATCAGAACAATCAGGGGCGGGAAGACTGAAGCTTTCTTT
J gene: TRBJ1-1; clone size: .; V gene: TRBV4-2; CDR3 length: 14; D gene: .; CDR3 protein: CASSQELRATEAFF; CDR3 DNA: TGTGCCAGCAGCCAAGAATTAAGGGCCACTGAAGCTTTCTTT
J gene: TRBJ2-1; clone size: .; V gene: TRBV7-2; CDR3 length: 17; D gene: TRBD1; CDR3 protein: CASSPDREAATGNEQFF; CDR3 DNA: TGTGCCAGCAGCCCCGACAGGGAAGCAGCTACTGGCAATGAGCAGTTCTTC
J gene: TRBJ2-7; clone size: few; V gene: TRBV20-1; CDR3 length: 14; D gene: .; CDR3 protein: CSASPSARSYEQYF; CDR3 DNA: TGCAGTGCTAGCCCTAGCGCCCGCTCCTACGAGCAGTACTTC
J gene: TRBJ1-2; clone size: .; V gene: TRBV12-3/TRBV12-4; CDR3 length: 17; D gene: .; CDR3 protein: CASSLPGMGETNYGYTF; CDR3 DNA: TGTGCCAGCAGTTTACCCGGCATGGGGGAAACTAACTATGGCTACACCTTC
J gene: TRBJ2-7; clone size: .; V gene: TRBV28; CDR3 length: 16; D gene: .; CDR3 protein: CASSLLPGSGSYEQYF; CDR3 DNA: TGTGCCAGCAGTTTACTCCCGGGCAGTGGTTCCTACGAGCAGTACTTC
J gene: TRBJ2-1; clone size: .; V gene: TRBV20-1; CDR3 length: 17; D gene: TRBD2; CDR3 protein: CSASDQRTSGRYNEQFF; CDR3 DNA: TGCAGTGCTAGCGACCAAAGGACTAGCGGGAGGTACAATGAGCAGTTCTTC
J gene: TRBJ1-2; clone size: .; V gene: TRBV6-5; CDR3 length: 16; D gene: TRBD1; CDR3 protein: CASSYSGTEGNYGYTF; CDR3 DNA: TGTGCCAGCAGTTACTCCGGGACAGAGGGGAACTATGGCTACACCTTC
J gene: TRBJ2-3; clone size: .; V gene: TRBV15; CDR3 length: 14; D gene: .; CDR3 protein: CATSRDNRGDTQYF; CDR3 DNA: TGTGCCACCAGCAGAGATAATCGCGGAGATACGCAGTATTTT
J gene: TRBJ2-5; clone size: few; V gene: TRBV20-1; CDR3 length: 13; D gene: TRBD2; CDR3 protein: CSFGLAGSETQYF; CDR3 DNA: TGCAGTTTCGGACTAGCGGGATCTGAGACCCAGTACTTC
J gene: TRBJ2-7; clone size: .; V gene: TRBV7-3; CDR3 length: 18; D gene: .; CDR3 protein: CASSLKDGGTEPSYEQYF; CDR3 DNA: TGTGCCAGCAGCTTAAAGGATGGCGGGACAGAGCCATCCTACGAGCAGTACTTC
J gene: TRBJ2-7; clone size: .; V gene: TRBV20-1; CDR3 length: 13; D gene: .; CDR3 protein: CSAITPRAYEQYF; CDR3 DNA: TGCAGTGCGATCACTCCTAGGGCCTACGAGCAGTACTTC
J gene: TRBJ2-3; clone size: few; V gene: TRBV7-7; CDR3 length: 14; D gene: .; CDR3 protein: CASSFSGHTDTQYF; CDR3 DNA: TGTGCTAGCAGCTTTAGCGGTCACACAGATACGCAGTATTTT
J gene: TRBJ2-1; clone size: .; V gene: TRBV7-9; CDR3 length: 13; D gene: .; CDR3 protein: CASSLAGNNEHFF; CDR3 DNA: TGTGCCAGCAGCTTGGCAGGGAACAATGAGCACTTCTTC
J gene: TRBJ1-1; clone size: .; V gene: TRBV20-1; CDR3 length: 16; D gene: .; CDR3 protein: CSARVLPARTVVGAFF; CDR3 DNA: TGCAGTGCTAGAGTTTTGCCAGCGCGAACGGTAGTTGGGGCTTTCTTT
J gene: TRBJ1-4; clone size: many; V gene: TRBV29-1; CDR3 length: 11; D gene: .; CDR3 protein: CSVDKNEKLFF; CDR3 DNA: TGCAGCGTTGATAAGAATGAAAAACTGTTTTTT
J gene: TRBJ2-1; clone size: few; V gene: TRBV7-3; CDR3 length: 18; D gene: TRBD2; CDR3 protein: CASSYGTSGRGAYNEQFF; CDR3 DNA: TGTGCCAGCAGCTACGGGACTAGCGGGAGGGGGGCCTACAATGAGCAGTTCTTC
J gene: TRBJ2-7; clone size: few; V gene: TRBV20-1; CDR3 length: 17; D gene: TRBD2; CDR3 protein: CSARVRRRLADSYEQYF; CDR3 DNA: TGCAGTGCTAGAGTCCGCCGGAGACTAGCGGATTCCTACGAGCAGTACTTC
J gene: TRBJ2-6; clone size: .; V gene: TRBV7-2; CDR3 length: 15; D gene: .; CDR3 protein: CASSSSGVGANVLTF; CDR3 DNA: TGTGCCAGCAGCTCCTCAGGGGTGGGGGCCAACGTCCTGACTTTC
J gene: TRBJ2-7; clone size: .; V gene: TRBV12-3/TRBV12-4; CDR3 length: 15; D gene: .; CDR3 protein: CASSLGPYGTYEQYF; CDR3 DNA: TGTGCCAGCAGTTTAGGGCCTTACGGGACCTACGAGCAGTACTTC
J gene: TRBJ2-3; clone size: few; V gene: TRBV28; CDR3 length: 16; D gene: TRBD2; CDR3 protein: CASSPLRSGRTDTQYF; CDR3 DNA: TGTGCCAGCAGTCCCCTTCGCAGCGGGAGAACAGATACGCAGTATTTT
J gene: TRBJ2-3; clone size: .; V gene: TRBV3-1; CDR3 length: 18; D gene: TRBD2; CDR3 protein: CASSQGHASGTSTDTQYF; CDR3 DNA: TGTGCCAGCAGCCAAGGCCATGCTAGCGGGACCAGCACAGATACGCAGTATTTT
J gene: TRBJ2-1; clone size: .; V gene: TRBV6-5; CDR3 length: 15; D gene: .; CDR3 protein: CASSYGSGVRNEQFF; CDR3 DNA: TGTGCCAGCAGTTACGGGTCGGGAGTCCGCAATGAGCAGTTCTTC
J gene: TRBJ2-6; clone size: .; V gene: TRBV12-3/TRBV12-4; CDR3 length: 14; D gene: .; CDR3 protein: CASSHYSGANVLTF; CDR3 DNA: TGTGCCAGCAGCCACTACTCTGGGGCCAACGTCCTGACTTTC
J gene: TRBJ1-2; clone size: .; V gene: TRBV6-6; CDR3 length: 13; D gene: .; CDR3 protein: CASSYRTAYGYTF; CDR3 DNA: TGTGCCAGCAGTTACCGGACAGCCTATGGCTACACCTTC
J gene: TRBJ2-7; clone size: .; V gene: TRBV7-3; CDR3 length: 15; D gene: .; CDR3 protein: CASSLSAGTSSEQYF; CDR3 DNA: TGTGCCAGCAGCTTAAGCGCCGGTACTAGCTCCGAGCAGTACTTC
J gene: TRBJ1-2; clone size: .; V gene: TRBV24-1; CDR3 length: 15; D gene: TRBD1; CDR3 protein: CATSDPRTGVDGYTF; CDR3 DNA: TGTGCCACCAGTGACCCCAGGACAGGGGTGGATGGCTACACCTTC
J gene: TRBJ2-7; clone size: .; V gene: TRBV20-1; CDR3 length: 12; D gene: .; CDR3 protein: CGARDLVSEQYF; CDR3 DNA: TGCGGTGCTAGAGATTTAGTCTCCGAGCAGTACTTC
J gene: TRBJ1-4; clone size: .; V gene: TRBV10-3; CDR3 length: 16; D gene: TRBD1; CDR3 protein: CAISARPGQGNEKLFF; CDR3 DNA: TGTGCCATCAGTGCCAGACCGGGACAGGGGAATGAAAAACTGTTTTTT
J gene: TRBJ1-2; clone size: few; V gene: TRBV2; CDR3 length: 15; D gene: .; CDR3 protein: CASSEVERGYYGYTF; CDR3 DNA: TGTGCCAGCAGTGAAGTCGAACGGGGCTACTATGGCTACACCTTC
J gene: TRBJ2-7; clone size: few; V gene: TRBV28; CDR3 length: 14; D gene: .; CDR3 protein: CASSSPDRYNEQYF; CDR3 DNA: TGTGCCAGCAGTTCCCCCGACCGATACAATGAGCAGTACTTC
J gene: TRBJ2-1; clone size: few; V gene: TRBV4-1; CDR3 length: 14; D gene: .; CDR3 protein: CASSQEGSYNEQFF; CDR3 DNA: TGCGCCAGCAGCCAAGAGGGATCCTACAATGAGCAGTTCTTC
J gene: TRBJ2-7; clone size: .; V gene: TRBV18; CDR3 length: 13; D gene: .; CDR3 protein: CASFLGSRGEQYF; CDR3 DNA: TGTGCCAGCTTCCTGGGGTCCAGGGGCGAGCAGTACTTC
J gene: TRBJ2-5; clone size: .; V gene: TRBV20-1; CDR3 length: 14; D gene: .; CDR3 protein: CSARDKLRLQTQYF; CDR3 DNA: TGCAGTGCTAGAGATAAACTACGTTTGCAGACCCAGTACTTC
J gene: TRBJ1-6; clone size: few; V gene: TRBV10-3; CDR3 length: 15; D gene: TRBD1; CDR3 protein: CAISETGGNNSPLHF; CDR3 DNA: TGTGCCATCAGTGAGACAGGGGGCAATAATTCACCCCTCCACTTT
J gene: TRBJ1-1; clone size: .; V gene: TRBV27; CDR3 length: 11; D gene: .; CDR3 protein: CATQGAEEAFF; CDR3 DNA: TGTGCCACACAAGGGGCGGAAGAAGCTTTCTTT
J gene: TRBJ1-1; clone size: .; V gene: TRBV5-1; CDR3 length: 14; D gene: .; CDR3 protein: CASSLSQGNTEAFF; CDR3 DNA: TGCGCCAGCAGCTTGTCACAGGGAAACACTGAAGCTTTCTTT
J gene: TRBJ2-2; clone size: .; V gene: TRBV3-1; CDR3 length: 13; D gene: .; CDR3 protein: CASSQVTAGELFF; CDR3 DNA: TGTGCCAGCAGCCAAGTGACCGCCGGGGAGCTGTTTTTT
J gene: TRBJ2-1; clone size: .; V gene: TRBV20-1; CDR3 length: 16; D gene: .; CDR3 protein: CSATNVQAEAYNEQFF; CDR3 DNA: TGCAGTGCCACGAACGTGCAAGCGGAGGCATACAATGAGCAGTTCTTC
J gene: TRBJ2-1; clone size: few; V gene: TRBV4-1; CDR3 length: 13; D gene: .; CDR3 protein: CASSHPRGNEQFF; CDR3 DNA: TGCGCCAGCAGCCATCCCCGAGGGAATGAGCAGTTCTTC
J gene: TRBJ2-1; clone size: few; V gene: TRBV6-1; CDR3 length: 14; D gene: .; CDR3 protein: CASLRRASYNEQFF; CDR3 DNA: TGTGCCAGCCTTCGCAGGGCCTCCTACAATGAGCAGTTCTTC
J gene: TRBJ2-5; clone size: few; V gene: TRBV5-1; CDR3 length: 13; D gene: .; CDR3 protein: CASSPDKGGTQYF; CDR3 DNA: TGCGCCAGCAGCCCCGACAAGGGTGGGACCCAGTACTTC
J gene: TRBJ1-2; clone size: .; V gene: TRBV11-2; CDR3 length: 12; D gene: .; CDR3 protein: CASSPRVGGYTF; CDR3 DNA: TGTGCCAGCAGCCCCCGAGTGGGTGGCTACACCTTC
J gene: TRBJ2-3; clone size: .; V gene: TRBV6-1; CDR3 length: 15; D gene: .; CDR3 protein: CASSEEWVVRGAQYF; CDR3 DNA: TGTGCCAGCAGTGAAGAGTGGGTAGTACGTGGTGCGCAGTATTTT